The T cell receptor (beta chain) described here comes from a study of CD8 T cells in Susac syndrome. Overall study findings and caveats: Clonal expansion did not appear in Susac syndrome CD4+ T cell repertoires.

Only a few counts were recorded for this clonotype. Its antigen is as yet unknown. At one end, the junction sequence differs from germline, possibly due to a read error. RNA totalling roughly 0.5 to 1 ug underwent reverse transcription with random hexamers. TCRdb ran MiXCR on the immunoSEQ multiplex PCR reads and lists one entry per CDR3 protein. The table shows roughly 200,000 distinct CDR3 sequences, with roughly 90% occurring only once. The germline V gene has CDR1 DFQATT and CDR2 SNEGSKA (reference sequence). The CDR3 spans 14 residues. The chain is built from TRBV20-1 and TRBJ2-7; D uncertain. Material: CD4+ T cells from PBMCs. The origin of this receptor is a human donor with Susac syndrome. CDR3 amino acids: CSASLGGPFDEQYF. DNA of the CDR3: TGTAGTGCTTCCCTGGGCGGACCCTTCGACGAGCAGTACTTC.